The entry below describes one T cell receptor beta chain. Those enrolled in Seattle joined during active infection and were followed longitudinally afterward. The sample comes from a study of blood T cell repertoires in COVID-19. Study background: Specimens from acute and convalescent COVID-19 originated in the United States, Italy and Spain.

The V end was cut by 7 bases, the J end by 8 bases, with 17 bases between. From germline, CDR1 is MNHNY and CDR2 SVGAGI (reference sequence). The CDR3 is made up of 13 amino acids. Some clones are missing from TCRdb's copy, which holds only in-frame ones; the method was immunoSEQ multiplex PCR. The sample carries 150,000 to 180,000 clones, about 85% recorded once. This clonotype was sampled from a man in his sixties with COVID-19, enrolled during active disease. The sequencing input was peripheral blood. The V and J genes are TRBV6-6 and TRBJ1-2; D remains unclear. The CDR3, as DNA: TGTGCCAGCACCGGCGGGTTTTCCGGCGGCTACACCTTC. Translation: CASTGGFSGGYTF.